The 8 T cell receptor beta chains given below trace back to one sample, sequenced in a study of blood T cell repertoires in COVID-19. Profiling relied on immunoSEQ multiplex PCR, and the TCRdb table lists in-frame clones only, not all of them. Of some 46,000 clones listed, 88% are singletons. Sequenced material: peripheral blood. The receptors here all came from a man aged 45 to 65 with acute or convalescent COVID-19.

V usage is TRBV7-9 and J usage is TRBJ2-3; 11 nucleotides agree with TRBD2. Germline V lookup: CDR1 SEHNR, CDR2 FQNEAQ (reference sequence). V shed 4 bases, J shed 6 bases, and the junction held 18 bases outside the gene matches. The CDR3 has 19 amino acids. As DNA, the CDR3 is TGTGCCAGCAGCTCACAGGATCTGGTTATTAGCGGGGGGGCTGATACGCAGTATTTT. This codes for CASSSQDLVISGGADTQYF.

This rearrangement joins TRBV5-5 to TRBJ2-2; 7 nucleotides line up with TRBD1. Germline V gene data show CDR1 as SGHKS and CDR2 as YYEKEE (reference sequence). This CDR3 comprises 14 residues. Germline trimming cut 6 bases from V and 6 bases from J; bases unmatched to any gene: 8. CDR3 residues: CASIGTVFSGELFF. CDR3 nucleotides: TGTGCCAGCATTGGGACAGTATTTTCCGGGGAGCTGTTTTTT.

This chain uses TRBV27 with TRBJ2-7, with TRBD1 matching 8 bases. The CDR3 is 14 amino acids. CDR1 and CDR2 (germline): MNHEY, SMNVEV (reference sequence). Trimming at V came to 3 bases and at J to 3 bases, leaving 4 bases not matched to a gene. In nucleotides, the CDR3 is TGTGCCAGCAGTTTGGACAGGGATTACTACGAGCAGTACTTC. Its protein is CASSLDRDYYEQYF.

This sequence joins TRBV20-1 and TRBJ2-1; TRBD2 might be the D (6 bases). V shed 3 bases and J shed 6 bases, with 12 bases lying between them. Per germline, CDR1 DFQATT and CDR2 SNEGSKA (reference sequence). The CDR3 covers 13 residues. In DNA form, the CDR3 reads TGCAGTGCTAGTACACTAGCTACCAATGAGCAGTTCTTC. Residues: CSASTLATNEQFF.

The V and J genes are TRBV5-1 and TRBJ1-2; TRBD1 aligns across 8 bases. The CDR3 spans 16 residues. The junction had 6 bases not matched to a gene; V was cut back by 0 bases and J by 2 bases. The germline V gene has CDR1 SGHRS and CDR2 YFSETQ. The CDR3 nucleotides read TGCGCCAGCAGCTTGGCCGTACAGGGGGGGAACTATGGCTACACCTTC. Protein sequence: CASSLAVQGGNYGYTF.

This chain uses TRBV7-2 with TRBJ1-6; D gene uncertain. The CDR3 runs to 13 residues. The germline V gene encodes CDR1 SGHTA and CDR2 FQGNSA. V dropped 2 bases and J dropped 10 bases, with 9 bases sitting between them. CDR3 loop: CASSLSQESPLHF. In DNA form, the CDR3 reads TGTGCCAGCAGCTTAAGTCAGGAATCACCCCTCCACTTT.

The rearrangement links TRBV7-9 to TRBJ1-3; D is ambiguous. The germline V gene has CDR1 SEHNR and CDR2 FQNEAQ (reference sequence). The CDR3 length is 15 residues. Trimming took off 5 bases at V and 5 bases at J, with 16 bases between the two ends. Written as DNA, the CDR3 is TGTGCCAGCAGCACGACAAGCCTGGGCAGAAACACCATATATTTT. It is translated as CASSTTSLGRNTIYF.

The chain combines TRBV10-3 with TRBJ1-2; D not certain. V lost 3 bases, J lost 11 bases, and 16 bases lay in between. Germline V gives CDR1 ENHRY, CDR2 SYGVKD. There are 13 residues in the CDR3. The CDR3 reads CAISEYSTPIYTF. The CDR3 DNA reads TGTGCCATCAGTGAATATTCCACCCCTATTTACACCTTC.